Listed below are T cell receptor beta chains from one sample, sequenced in a study of spatial heterogeneity in lung cancer. From the 5' RACE reads, TCRdb called clonotypes with MiXCR, one entry per CDR3 protein. Of 3,800 or so distinct CDR3 sequences in the sample, just over 5% were seen once. The sample in question was lung tumor tissue, obtained at surgery. The receptor source for this set is a female donor with early-stage non-small cell lung cancer. Both conserved end residues are part of each CDR3.

V gene,J gene,CDR3 protein
TRBV6-8,TRBJ2-3,CASKSGRADDTQYF
TRBV5-6,TRBJ2-7,CASSLNYEQYF
TRBV12-3/TRBV12-4,TRBJ2-3,CASSRGGDTQYF
TRBV28,TRBJ2-5,CASRKGQGASETQYF
TRBV12-3/TRBV12-4,TRBJ2-1,CASSSGGEQFF
TRBV2,TRBJ2-5,CATRDLADETQYF
TRBV12-3/TRBV12-4,TRBJ2-7,CASSSSRGRNEQYF
TRBV4-1,TRBJ1-1,CASSQDRAEAFF
TRBV20-1,TRBJ1-2,CSAGDRGHTF
TRBV5-1,TRBJ2-7,CASSTRGESSYEQYF
TRBV24-1,TRBJ1-5,CAANQGDQPQHF
TRBV14,TRBJ1-2,CASSQVRGQGYTF
TRBV27,TRBJ2-1,CASRILSSGVGTYNEQFF
TRBV10-1,TRBJ1-1,CASSDGMNTEAFF
TRBV7-2,TRBJ2-5,CASKRVVSGETQYF
TRBV7-6,TRBJ1-3,CASSPGAGSSGNTIYF
TRBV24-1,TRBJ2-1,CATSDQTGSEQFF
TRBV5-1,TRBJ1-2,CASSPAGGPGSYGYTF
TRBV7-6,TRBJ2-5,CASSLLSTSGQETQYF
TRBV7-8,TRBJ2-3,CASSPGTSSDTQYF
TRBV28,TRBJ1-1,CASSLGDRNTEAFF
TRBV5-1,TRBJ2-5,CASSWGTRSEEETQYF
TRBV7-9,TRBJ1-1,CAADWGTEAFF
TRBV5-1,TRBJ2-3,CASGQSGSKSTDTQYF
TRBV10-3,TRBJ1-1,CAIRAGNPDAEAFF
TRBV20-1,TRBJ1-1,CSARRQYTEAFF
TRBV27,TRBJ2-2,CASSQTGTGELFF
TRBV20-1,TRBJ1-1,CSARAGGAFF
TRBV2,TRBJ1-2,CASRTGPNYGYTF
TRBV2,TRBJ1-5,CASSDWGISNQPQHF
TRBV28,TRBJ2-6,CASSTRTSATSGANVLTF
TRBV5-1,TRBJ2-1,CASSLSIQSYNEQFF
TRBV12-3/TRBV12-4,TRBJ1-1,CASSRSGGEAFF
TRBV12-3/TRBV12-4,TRBJ1-1,CASSQQGLTEAFF
TRBV4-1,TRBJ2-1,CASSPASSYNEQFF
TRBV7-9,TRBJ2-3,CASSPPFSGTDTQYF
TRBV19,TRBJ1-4,CASTPGPLATNEKLFF
TRBV24-1,TRBJ2-3,CATSPQGSTDTQYF
TRBV11-1,TRBJ1-2,CASRRGSNYGYTF
TRBV3-1,TRBJ2-3,CASVGGVSTDTQYF
TRBV11-2,TRBJ1-1,CASSLVGGSTNTEAFF
TRBV11-2,TRBJ1-1,CASSLSDPTEAFF
TRBV27,TRBJ2-3,CASSLTSGSVTDTQYF
TRBV6-5,TRBJ1-2,CASSYSRRQPSVGGYGYTF
TRBV10-3,TRBJ2-2,CAISGQPKGAGTGELFF
TRBV11-2,TRBJ2-1,CASSPTGGTNNEQFF
TRBV6-2/TRBV6-3,TRBJ1-2,CASRSPAGAEGYTF
TRBV20-1,TRBJ2-5,CSANTPGTGGETQYF
TRBV20-1,TRBJ1-1,CSARVKGLNTEAFF
TRBV28,TRBJ1-2,CASTGGTGGIYGYTF
TRBV9,TRBJ1-6,CASSVAGQAYNSPLHF
TRBV7-2,TRBJ1-1,CASSLQPNTEAFF
TRBV7-2,TRBJ2-5,CASSLQQKQETQYF
TRBV11-2,TRBJ2-6,CASSPRYGAGANVLTF
TRBV6-2/TRBV6-3,TRBJ2-2,CASSYHSTGTPEGGELFF
TRBV5-1,TRBJ2-2,CASSLGASGNTGELFF
TRBV24-1,TRBJ2-1,CATSLRGSGSNEQFF
TRBV12-3/TRBV12-4,TRBJ1-1,CASSLWKNTEAFF
TRBV14,TRBJ2-1,CASSQDWRDNEQFF